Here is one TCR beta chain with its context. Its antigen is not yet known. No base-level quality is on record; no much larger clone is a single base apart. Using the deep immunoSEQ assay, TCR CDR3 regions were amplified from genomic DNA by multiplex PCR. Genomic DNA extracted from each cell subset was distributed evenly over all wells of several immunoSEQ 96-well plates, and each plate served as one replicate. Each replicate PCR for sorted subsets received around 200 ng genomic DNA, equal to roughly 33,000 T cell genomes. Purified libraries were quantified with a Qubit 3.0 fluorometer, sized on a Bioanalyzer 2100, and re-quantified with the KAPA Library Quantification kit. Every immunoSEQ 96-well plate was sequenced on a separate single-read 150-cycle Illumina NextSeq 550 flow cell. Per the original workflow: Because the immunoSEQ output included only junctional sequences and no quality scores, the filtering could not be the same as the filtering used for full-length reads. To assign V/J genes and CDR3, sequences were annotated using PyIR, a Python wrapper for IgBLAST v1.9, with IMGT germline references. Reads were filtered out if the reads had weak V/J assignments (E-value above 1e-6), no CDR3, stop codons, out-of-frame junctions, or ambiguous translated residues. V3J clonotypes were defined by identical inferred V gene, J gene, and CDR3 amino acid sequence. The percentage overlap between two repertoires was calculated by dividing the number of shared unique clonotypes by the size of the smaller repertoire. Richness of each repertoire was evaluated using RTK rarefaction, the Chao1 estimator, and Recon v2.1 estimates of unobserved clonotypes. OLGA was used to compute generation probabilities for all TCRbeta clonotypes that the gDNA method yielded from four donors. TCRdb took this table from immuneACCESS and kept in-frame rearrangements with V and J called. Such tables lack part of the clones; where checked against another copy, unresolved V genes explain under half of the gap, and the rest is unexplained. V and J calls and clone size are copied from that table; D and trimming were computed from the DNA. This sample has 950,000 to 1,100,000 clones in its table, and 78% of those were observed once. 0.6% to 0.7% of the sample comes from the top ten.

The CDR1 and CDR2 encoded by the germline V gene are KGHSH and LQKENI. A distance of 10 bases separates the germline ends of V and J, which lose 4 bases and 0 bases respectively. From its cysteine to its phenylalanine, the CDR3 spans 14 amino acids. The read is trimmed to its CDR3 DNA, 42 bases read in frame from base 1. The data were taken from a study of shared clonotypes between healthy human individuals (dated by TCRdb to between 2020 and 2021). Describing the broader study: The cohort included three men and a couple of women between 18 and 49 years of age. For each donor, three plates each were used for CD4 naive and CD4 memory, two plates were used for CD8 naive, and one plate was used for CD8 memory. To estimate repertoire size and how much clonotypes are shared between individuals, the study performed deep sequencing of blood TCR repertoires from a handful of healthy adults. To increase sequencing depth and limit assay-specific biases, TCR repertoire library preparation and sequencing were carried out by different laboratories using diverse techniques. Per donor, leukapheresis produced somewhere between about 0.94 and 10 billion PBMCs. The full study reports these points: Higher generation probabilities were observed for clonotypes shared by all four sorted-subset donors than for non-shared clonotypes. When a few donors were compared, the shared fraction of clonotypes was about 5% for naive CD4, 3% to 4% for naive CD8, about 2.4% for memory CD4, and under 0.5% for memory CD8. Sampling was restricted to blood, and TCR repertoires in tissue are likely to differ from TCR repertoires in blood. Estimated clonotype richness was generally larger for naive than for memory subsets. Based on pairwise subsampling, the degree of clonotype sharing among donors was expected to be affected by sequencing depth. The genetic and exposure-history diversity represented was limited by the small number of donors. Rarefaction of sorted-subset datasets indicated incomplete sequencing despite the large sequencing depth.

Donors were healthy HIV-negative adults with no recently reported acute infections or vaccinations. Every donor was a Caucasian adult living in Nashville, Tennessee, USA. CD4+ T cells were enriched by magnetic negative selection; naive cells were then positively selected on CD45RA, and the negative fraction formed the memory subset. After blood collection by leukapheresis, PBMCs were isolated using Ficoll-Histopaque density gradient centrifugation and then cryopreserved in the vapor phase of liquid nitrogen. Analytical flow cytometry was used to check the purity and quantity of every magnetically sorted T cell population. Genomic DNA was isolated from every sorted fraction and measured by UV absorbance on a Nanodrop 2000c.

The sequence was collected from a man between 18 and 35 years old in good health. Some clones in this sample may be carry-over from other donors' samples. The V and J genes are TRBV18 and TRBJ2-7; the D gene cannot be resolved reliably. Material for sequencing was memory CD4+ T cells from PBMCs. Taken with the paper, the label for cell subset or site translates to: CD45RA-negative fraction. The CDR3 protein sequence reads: CASSHTEHSYEQYF. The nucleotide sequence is TGTGCCAGCTCACACACAGAACACTCCTACGAGCAGTACTTC.